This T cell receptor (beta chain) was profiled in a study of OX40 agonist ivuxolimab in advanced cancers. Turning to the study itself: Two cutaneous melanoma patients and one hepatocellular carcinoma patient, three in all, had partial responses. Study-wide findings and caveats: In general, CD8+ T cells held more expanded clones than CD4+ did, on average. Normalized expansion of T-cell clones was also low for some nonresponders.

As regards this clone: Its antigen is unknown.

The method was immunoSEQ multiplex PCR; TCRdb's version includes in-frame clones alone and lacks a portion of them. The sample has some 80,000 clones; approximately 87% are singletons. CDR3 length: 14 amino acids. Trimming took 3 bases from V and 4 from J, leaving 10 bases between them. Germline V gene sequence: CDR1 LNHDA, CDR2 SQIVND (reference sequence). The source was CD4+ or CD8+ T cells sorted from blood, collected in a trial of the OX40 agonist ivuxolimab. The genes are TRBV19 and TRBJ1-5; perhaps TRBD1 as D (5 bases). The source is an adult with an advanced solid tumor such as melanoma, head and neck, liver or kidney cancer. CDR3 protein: CASSIRDWNQPQHF. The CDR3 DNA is TGTGCCAGTAGTATTCGGGACTGGAATCAGCCCCAGCATTTT.